Sequencing of this T cell receptor (beta chain) was carried out in a study of T-cell memory formation after mild COVID-19. Study details: Largely donor-specific sequence clusters came from a couple of donors.

CDR1 is SGHVS, CDR2 FQNEAQ, per germline. V was clipped by 5 bases and J by 0 bases, with 5 bases between them. CDR3 size: 12 residues. The sample holds many counts of this clonotype. Amplification by 5'RACE using constant-segment primers produced TCR alpha and TCR beta cDNA libraries that carried sample barcodes and UMIs. MiXCR, run by TCRdb on the 5' RACE reads, gives a single entry per CDR3 protein. This table holds about 150,000 distinct CDR3 sequences, around 5.8% found once. The chain uses TRBV7-8 and TRBJ2-7; D not resolved. The receptor's source is an adult woman who had mild COVID-19 (a few samples of this study predate the infection). Cell type and time point are not known. Material for sequencing was PBMCs or a T cell subset sorted from them (not recorded which). The chain's CDR3 is CASSPISYEQYF. CDR3 nucleotide sequence: TGTGCCAGCAGCCCCATCTCCTACGAGCAGTACTTC.